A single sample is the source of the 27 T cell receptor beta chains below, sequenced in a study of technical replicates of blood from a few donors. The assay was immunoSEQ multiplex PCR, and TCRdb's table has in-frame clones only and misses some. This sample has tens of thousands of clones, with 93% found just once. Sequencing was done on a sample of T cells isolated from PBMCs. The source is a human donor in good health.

CDR3 in DNA: TGTGCCAGTAGTATAGAAGGACATCCCTCCAACTATGGCTACACCTTC. It encodes CASSIEGHPSNYGYTF. The V gene is TRBV19, the J gene TRBJ1-2, with D perhaps TRBD1 (5 bases). V was clipped by 0 bases and J by 2 bases, with 13 bases between them. There are 16 residues in the CDR3. CDR1 is LNHDA, CDR2 SQIVND, per germline (reference sequence).

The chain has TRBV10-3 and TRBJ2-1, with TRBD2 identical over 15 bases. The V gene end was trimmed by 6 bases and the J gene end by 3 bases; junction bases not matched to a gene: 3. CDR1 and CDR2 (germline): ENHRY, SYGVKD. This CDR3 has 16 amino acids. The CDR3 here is CAIRGLAGGGYNEQFF. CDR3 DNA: TGTGCCATCAGAGGACTAGCGGGGGGGGGCTACAATGAGCAGTTCTTC.

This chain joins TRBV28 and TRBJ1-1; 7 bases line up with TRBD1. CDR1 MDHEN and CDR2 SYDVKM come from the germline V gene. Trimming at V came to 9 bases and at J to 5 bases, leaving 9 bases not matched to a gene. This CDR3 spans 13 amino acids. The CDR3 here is CASYTGVGTEAFF. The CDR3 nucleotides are TGTGCCAGTTATACAGGGGTAGGGACTGAAGCTTTCTTT. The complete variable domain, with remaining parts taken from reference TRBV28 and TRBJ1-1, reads DVKVTQSSRYLVKRTGEKVFLECVQDMDHENMFWYRQDPGLGLRLIYFSYDVKMKEKGDIPEGYSVSREKKERFSLILESASTNQTSMYLCASYTGVGTEAFFGQGTRLTVV.

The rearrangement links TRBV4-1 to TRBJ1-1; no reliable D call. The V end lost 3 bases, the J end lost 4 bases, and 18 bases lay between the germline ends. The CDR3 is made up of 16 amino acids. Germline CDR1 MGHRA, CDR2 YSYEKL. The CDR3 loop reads CASSHSRMAGSTEAFF. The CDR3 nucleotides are TGCGCCAGCAGCCATTCCAGAATGGCGGGGTCCACTGAAGCTTTCTTT.

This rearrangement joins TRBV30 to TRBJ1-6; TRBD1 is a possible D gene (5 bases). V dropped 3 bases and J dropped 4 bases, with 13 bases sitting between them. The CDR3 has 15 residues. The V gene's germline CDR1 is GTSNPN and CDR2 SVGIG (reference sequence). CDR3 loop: CAWSEDSFYNSPLHF. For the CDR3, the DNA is TGTGCCTGGAGCGAAGACAGCTTTTATAATTCACCCCTCCACTTT.

DNA for the CDR3: TGCGCCAGCAGTGGACCCGGACAGGGCGAAGCTTTCTTT. Encoded protein: CASSGPGQGEAFF. The chain carries TRBV10-1 and TRBJ1-1, with 8 bases fitting TRBD1. The junction had 6 bases not matched to a gene; V was cut back by 4 bases and J by 8 bases. This CDR3 spans 13 amino acids. The V gene's germline CDR1 is WNHNN and CDR2 SYGVQD (reference sequence).

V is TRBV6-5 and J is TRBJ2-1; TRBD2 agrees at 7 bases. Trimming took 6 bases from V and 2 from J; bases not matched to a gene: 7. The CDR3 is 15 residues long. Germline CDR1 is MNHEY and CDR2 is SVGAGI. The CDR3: CASRRAGSTYNEQFF. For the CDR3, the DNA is TGTGCCAGCAGGAGAGCGGGATCAACCTACAATGAGCAGTTCTTC.

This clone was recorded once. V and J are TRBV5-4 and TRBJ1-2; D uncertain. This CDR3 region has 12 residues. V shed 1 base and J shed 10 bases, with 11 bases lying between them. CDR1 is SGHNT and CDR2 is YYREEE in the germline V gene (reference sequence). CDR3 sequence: CASSLRESVYTF. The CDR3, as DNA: TGTGCCAGCAGCTTGCGAGAGTCGGTCTACACCTTC. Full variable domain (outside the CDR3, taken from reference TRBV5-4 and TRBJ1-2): ETGVTQSPTHLIKTRGQQVTLRCSSQSGHNTVSWYQQALGQGPQFIFQYYREEENGRGNFPPRFSGLQFPNYSSELNVNALELDDSALYLCASSLRESVYTFGSGTRLTVV.

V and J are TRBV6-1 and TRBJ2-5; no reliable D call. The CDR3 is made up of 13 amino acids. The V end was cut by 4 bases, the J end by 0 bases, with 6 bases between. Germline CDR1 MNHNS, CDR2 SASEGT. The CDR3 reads CASSVLHQETQYF. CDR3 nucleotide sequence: TGTGCCAGCAGTGTTCTACACCAAGAGACCCAGTACTTC.

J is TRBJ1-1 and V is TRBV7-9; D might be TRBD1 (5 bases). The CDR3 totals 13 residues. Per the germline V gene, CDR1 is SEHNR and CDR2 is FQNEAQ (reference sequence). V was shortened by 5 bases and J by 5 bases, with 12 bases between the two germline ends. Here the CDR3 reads CASSPQGGTEAFF. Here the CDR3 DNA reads TGTGCCAGCAGCCCCCAGGGTGGGACTGAAGCTTTCTTT.

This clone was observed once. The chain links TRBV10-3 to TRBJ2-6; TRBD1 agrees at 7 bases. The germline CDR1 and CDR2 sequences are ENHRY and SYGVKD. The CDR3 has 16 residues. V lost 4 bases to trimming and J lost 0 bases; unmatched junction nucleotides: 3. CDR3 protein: CAISAGQPSGANVLTF. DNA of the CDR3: TGTGCCATCAGTGCGGGACAGCCCTCTGGGGCCAACGTCCTGACTTTC.

The CDR3 sequence is CSAVTDNEQFF. CDR3 coding DNA: TGCAGTGCCGTAACGGACAATGAGCAGTTCTTC. The chain carries TRBV20-1 and TRBJ2-1; D not certain. Germline CDR1 reads DFQATT; CDR2 reads SNEGSKA (reference sequence). Trimming took 6 bases from V and 5 from J, leaving 8 bases between them. The CDR3 extends over 11 amino acids.

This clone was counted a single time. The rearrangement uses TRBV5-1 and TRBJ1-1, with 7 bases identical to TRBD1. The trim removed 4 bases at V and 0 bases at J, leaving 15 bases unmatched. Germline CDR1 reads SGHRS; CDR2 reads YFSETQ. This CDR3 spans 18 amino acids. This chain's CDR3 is CASSPIGTEIFMNTEAFF. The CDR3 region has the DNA TGCGCCAGCAGCCCAATAGGGACAGAAATTTTCATGAACACTGAAGCTTTCTTT.

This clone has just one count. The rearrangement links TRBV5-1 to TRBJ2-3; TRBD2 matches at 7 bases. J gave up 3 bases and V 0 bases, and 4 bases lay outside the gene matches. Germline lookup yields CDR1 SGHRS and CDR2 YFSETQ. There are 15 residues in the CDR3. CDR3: CASSLAGGDTDTQYF. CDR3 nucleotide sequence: TGCGCCAGCAGCTTGGCGGGGGGAGATACAGATACGCAGTATTTT.

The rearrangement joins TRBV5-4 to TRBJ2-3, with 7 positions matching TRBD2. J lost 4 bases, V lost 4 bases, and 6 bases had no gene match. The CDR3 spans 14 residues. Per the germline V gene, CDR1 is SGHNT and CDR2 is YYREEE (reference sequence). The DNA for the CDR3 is TGTGCCAGCAGCACTAAGACTAGCCCAGATACGCAGTATTTT. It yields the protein CASSTKTSPDTQYF.

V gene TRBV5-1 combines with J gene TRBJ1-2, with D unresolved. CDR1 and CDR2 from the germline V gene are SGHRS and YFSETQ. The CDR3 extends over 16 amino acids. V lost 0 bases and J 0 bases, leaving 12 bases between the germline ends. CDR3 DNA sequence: TGCGCCAGCAGCTTGGTAGCGGGAAACGCTAACTATGGCTACACCTTC. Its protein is CASSLVAGNANYGYTF.

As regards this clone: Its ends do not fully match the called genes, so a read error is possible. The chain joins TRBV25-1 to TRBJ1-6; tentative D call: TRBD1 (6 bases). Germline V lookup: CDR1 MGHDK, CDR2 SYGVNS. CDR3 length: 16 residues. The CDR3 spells CASSDPETGHNSPLHF. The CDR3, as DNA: TGTGCCAGCAGTGACCCCGAGACAGGACATAATTCGCCCCTCCACTTT.

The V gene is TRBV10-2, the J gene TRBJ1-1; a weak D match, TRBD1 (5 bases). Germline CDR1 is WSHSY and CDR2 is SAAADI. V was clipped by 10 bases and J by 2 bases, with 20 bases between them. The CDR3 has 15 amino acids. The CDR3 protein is CATIETVRGNTEAFF. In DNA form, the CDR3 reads TGCGCCACCATCGAAACCGTAAGGGGAAACACTGAAGCTTTCTTT.

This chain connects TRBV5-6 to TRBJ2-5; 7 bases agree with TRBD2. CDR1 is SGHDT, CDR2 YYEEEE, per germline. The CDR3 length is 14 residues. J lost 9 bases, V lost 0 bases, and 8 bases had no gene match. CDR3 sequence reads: CASSLGQGRGAQYF. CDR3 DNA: TGTGCCAGCAGCTTGGGGCAGGGCCGGGGGGCCCAGTACTTC.

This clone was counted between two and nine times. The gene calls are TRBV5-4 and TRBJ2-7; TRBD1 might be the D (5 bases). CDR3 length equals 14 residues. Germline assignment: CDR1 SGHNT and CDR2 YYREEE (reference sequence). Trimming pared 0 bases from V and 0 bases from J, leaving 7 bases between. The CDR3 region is CASSLGQSSYEQYF. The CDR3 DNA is TGTGCCAGCAGCTTGGGACAGAGCTCCTACGAGCAGTACTTC.

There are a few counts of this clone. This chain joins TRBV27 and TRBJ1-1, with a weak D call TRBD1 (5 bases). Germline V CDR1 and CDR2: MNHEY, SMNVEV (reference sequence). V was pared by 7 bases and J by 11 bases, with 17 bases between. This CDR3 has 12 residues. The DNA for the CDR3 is TGTGCCAGCAATGACCCCTCGGGGGTCGCTTTCTTT. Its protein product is CASNDPSGVAFF.

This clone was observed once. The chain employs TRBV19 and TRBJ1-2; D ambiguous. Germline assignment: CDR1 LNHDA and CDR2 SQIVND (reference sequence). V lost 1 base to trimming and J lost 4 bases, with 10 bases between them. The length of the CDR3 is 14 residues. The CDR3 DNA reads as TGTGCCAGTAGTATAGCCCTAACGTCCTATGGCTACACCTTC. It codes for CASSIALTSYGYTF.

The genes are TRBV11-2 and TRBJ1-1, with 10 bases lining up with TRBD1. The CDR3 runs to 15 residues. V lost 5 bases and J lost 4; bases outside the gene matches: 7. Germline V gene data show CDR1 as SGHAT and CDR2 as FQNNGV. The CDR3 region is CASSPRQGAFTEAFF. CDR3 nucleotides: TGTGCCAGCAGCCCCCGACAGGGGGCCTTCACTGAAGCTTTCTTT.

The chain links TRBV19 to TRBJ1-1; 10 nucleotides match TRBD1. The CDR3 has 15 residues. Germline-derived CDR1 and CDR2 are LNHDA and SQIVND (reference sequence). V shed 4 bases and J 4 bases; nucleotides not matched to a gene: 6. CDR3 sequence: CASSTPGTGVTEAFF. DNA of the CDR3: TGTGCCAGTAGTACCCCCGGGACAGGGGTCACTGAAGCTTTCTTT.

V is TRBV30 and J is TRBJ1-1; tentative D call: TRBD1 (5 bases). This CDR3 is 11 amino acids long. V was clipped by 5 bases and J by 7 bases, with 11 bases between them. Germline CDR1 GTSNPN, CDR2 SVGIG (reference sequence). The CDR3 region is CAWGGTLEAFF. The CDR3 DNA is TGTGCCTGGGGAGGGACTCTTGAAGCTTTCTTT. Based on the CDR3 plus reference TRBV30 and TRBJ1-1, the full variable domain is SQTIHQWPATLVQPVGSPLSLECTVEGTSNPNLYWYRQAAGRGLQLLFYSVGIGQISSEVPQNLSASRPQDRQFILSSKKLLLSDSGFYLCAWGGTLEAFFGQGTRLTVV.

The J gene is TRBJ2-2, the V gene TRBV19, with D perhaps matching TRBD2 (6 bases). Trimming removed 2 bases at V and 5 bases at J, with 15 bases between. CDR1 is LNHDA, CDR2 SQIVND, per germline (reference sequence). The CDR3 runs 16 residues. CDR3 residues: CASSITRRGWTGELFF. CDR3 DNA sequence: TGTGCCAGTAGTATAACAAGGCGGGGTTGGACCGGGGAGCTGTTTTTT. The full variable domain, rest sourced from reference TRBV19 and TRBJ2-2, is DGGITQSPKYLFRKEGQNVTLSCEQNLNHDAMYWYRQDPGQGLRLIYYSQIVNDFQKGDIAEGYSVSREKKESFPLTVTSAQKNPTAFYLCASSITRRGWTGELFFGEGSRLTVL.

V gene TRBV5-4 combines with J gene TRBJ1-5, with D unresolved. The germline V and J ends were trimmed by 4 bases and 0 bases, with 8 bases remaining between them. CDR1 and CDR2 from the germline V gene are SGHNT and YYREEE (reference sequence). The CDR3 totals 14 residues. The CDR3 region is CASSDYRSNQPQHF. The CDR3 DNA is TGTGCCAGCAGCGACTATCGTAGCAATCAGCCCCAGCATTTT.